The rows below give T cell receptor beta chains drawn from one sample of a study of blood T cells in healthy people across ages. One entry per CDR3 protein, called by TCRdb with MiXCR from the 5' RACE reads. The sample has about 670,000 distinct CDR3 sequences, 52% seen once. The sample was blood. The receptors here all came from a woman at least 80 years old in good health. Each CDR3 is given with its conserved first and last residue. The D gene is left open where the match is weak. Rows may omit the clone size; those that give it use once, few, many or a size class.

CDR3nt | CDR3aa | j_gene | v_gene | d_gene | abundance
TGTGCCAGCAGCTTACTGGGGATGCAGGATGAAGCTTTCTTT | CASSLLGMQDEAFF | TRBJ1-1 | TRBV7-9 | - | -
TGTGCCAGCAGCTTGTCCCCCATCGTGAGGGGGGGGTTCACAGATACGCAGTATTTT | CASSLSPIVRGGFTDTQYF | TRBJ2-3 | TRBV5-6 | - | -
TGTGCCAGCAGTTTATCAGGGGGCCTCAATCAGCCCCAGCATTTT | CASSLSGGLNQPQHF | TRBJ1-5 | TRBV12-3/TRBV12-4 | TRBD1 | -
TGTGCCAGCAGTGGCGGGCCAGGGCTCGCTAACTATGGCTACACCTTC | CASSGGPGLANYGYTF | TRBJ1-2 | TRBV2 | - | many
TGTGCCAGCTCAACTACAGGGGAGGGATCCTACGAGCAGTACTTC | CASSTTGEGSYEQYF | TRBJ2-7 | TRBV18 | - | -
TGTGCCACCAGTGACCCGGACGCTGGGGGCACAGATACGCAGTATTTT | CATSDPDAGGTDTQYF | TRBJ2-3 | TRBV24-1 | - | -
TGTGCCAGCAGTGCCACAGGACAGGACTACGAGCAGTACTTC | CASSATGQDYEQYF | TRBJ2-7 | TRBV7-3 | TRBD1 | -
TGTGCCAGCACGGCGGGCACCAACACCGGGGAGCTGTTTTTT | CASTAGTNTGELFF | TRBJ2-2 | TRBV2 | - | -
TGTGCCATCAGTGGAGGGACAGGGTACTCTGGGGCCAACGTCCTGACTTTC | CAISGGTGYSGANVLTF | TRBJ2-6 | TRBV10-3 | TRBD1 | once
TGCAGCGTTGAAGGTCGGGAACAGGACACCGGGGAGCTGTTTTTT | CSVEGREQDTGELFF | TRBJ2-2 | TRBV29-1 | - | -
TGTGCCACCGGCCGGGGTGATGGCAATCAGCCCCAGCATTTT | CATGRGDGNQPQHF | TRBJ1-5 | TRBV24-1 | - | few
TGTGCCAGCAGCTTGGTTGCCAGTTTATACAATGAGCAGTTCTTC | CASSLVASLYNEQFF | TRBJ2-1 | TRBV5-5 | - | many
TGCAGTGCGGAGGGGCGGCAAGAGACCCAGTACTTC | CSAEGRQETQYF | TRBJ2-5 | TRBV20-1 | - | many
TGTGCCAGCAGAAGGACAGGGACTGAAGCTTTCTTT | CASRRTGTEAFF | TRBJ1-1 | TRBV12-3/TRBV12-4 | TRBD1 | -
TGTGCCAGCAGCGTAGGGCCGGGGGTGGTCCAAGAGACCCAGTACTTC | CASSVGPGVVQETQYF | TRBJ2-5 | TRBV9 | - | few
TGTGCCAGCAGCTCAAGCGGGGGGCCTCCCTACGAGCAGTACTTC | CASSSSGGPPYEQYF | TRBJ2-7 | TRBV9 | TRBD2 | -
TGCGCCAGCAGCGTCGTAGGACAGGGCTCAGAGACCCAGTACTTC | CASSVVGQGSETQYF | TRBJ2-5 | TRBV5-1 | TRBD1 | -
TGCAGTGCTAGTGCGGGGCCCGGATACTCCTACAATGAGCAGTTCTTC | CSASAGPGYSYNEQFF | TRBJ2-1 | TRBV20-1 | - | few
TGTGCCAGCAGTTTTGGGGGACAAAACCCTTGGGGGCAGTACTTC | CASSFGGQNPWGQYF | TRBJ2-5 | TRBV27 | - | -
TGTGCCAGCTCACCAATACAGGGGGGAGGTGAGCAGTTCTTC | CASSPIQGGGEQFF | TRBJ2-1 | TRBV18 | TRBD1 | -
TGCGCCAGCAGCTTTCTCGGCAGGGGTCAAGAGACCCAGTACTTC | CASSFLGRGQETQYF | TRBJ2-5 | TRBV5-1 | - | few
TGTGCCAGCAGTACGAATACAGGGGTTACTGAAGCTTTCTTT | CASSTNTGVTEAFF | TRBJ1-1 | TRBV28 | TRBD1 | -
TGTGCCAGCAGAAAAACCGGGACCCAGGATCTCGAGCAGTACTTC | CASRKTGTQDLEQYF | TRBJ2-7 | TRBV28 | - | -
TGTGCCAGCAGTTTAGTGTTGGGGGTCCCCCTCACCTATGGCTACACCTTC | CASSLVLGVPLTYGYTF | TRBJ1-2 | TRBV12-3/TRBV12-4 | - | -
TGTGCCATCAGTGTACGGACTAGCGGGAAGAGCGATACGCAGTATTTT | CAISVRTSGKSDTQYF | TRBJ2-3 | TRBV10-3 | TRBD2 | many
TGTGCCAGCAGCGTACAGGAGCACTATGGCTACACCTTC | CASSVQEHYGYTF | TRBJ1-2 | TRBV12-3/TRBV12-4 | - | -